This T cell receptor beta chain is from a study of blood T cell repertoires in COVID-19. Study-wide background: There were acute and convalescent COVID-19 samples, and they came from the United States, Italy and Spain. The analysed material was cDNA or gDNA that came from T cells, B-cell-depleted T cells, or PBMCs.

The ends lost 3 bases at V and 10 bases at J; junction bases unmatched: 10. The germline gives CDR1 LNHDA, CDR2 SQIVND (reference sequence). The CDR3 runs 16 residues. Authors' methods: Reference gene primer amplification in the assay estimated nucleated cell counts. Sequenced by immunoSEQ multiplex PCR; TCRdb stores in-frame clones only, minus some. V, J and clone size are those of that table, while D and trimming were read from the DNA. The sample records about 200,000 clones, around nine tenths being singletons. The sequence came from a man in his sixties who had recovered from COVID-19. The genes are TRBV19 and TRBJ1-6, with 9 bases matching TRBD1. Sequencing was done on a sample of peripheral blood. The CDR3 DNA follows: TGTGCCAGTAGTATTGGCCGGAACAGGGGGCGGTCACCCCTCCACTTT. Translating it yields CASSIGRNRGRSPLHF.